This T cell receptor beta chain appears in the sequencing data of a study of shared clonotypes between healthy human individuals. Study-wide points: Sorted-subset sequencing, rarefaction showed, was incomplete despite large depth.

This CDR3 is built from 18 residues. Trimming at V came to 4 bases and at J to 2 bases, leaving 11 bases not matched to a gene. Germline assignment: CDR1 SGDLS and CDR2 YYNGEE. In the case of this clone: Its antigen is not known.

This was a deep-level run. Sequencing used immunoSEQ multiplex PCR; TCRdb keeps in-frame clones, though not all of them. The sample contains some 690,000 clones, 90% of which appear only once. Sequencing was done on a sample of memory CD8+ T cells from PBMCs. The subset: CD45RO+ cells pooled with CCR7-negative TemRA cells. This clonotype was sampled from a man younger than 35 in good health. Some clones in this sample may be carry-over from other donors' samples. The chain carries TRBV9 and TRBJ2-3; 12 bases agree with TRBD2. CDR3: CASSSPPTSGRTTDTQYF. The CDR3 bases are TGTGCCAGCAGCTCTCCACCAACTAGCGGGAGGACCACAGATACGCAGTATTTT.